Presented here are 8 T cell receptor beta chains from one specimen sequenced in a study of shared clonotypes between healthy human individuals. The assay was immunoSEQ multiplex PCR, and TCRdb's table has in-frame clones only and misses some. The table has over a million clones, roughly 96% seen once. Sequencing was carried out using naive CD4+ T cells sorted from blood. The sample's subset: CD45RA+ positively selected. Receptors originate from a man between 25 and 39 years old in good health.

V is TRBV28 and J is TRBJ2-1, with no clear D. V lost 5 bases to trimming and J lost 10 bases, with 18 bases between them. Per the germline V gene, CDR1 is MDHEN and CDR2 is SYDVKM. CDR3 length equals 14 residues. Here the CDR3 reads CASSLMAANVEQFF. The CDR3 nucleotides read TGTGCCAGCAGTCTCATGGCAGCCAACGTGGAGCAGTTCTTC.

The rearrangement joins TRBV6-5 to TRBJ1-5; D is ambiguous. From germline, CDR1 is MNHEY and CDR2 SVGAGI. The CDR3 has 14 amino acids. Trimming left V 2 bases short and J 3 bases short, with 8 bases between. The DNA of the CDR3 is TGTGCCAGCAGTTACGCAGGTCCCAATCAGCCCCAGCATTTT. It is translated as CASSYAGPNQPQHF.

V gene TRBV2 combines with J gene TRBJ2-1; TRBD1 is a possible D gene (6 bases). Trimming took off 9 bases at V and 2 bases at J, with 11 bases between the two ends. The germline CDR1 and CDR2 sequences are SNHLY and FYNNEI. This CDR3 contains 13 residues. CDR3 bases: TGTGCCAGAGAGAACAGGGCCTACAATGAGCAGTTCTTC. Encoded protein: CARENRAYNEQFF.

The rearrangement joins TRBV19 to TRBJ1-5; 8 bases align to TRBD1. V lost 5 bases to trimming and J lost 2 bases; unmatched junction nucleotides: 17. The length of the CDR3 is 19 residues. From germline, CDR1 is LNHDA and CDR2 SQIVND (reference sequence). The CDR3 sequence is CASSPGQGGPFSGNQPQHF. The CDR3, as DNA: TGTGCCAGTAGTCCTGGACAGGGAGGCCCGTTTAGTGGCAATCAGCCCCAGCATTTT.

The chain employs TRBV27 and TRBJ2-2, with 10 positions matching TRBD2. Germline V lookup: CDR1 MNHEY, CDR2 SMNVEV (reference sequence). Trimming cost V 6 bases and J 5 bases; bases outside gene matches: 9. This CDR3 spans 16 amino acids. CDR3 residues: CASSTGLAGVTGELFF. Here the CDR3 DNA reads TGTGCCAGCAGCACGGGGCTAGCGGGAGTAACCGGGGAGCTGTTTTTT.

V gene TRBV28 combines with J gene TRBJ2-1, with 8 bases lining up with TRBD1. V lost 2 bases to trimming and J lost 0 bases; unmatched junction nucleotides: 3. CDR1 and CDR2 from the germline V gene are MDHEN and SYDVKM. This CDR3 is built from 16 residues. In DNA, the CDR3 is TGTGCCAGCAGTTTACGACAGGGGAGCTCCTACAATGAGCAGTTCTTC. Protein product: CASSLRQGSSYNEQFF.

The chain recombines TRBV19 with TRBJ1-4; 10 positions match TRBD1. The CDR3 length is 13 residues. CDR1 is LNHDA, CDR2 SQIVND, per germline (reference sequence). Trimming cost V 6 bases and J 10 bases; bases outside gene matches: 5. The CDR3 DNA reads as TGTGCCAGTAGCTCGACAGGGGGCGTAAAACTGTTTTTT. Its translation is CASSSTGGVKLFF.

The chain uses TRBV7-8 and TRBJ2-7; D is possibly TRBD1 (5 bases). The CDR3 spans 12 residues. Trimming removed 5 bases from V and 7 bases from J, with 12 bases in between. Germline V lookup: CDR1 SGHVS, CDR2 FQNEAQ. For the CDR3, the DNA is TGTGCCAGCAGCATCAGGGCGCGGGAGCAGTACTTC. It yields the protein CASSIRAREQYF. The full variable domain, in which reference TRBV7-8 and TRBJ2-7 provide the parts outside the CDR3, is GAGVSQSPRYKVAKRGQDVALRCDPISGHVSLFWYQQALGQGPEFLTYFQNEAQLDKSGLPSDRFFAERPEGSVSTLKIQRTQQEDSAVYLCASSIRAREQYFGPGTRLTVT.